A single sample gave rise to the 25 T cell receptor beta chains below, sequenced in a study of T cells after somatic rescue of genetic block. The method was immunoSEQ multiplex PCR; TCRdb's version includes in-frame clones alone and lacks a portion of them. The data show about 67,000 clones, about 92% seen once. The specimen sequenced was peripheral blood mononuclear cells (PBMCs). The receptors stem from a man aged 35-49 years.

The genes are TRBV19 and TRBJ1-4; no definite D call. V gave up 3 bases and J gave up 5 bases, with 13 bases separating them. This CDR3 is built from 15 residues. Germline assignment: CDR1 LNHDA and CDR2 SQIVND (reference sequence). The CDR3 nucleotides read TGTGCCAGTAGTATTACTTGGCAGGCAAATGAAAAACTGTTTTTT. This sequence encodes CASSITWQANEKLFF.

The sample holds one count of this clone. CDR3: CASSMREISYGYTF. DNA for the CDR3: TGTGCCAGTAGTATGCGGGAAATCAGCTATGGCTACACCTTC. The chain links TRBV19 to TRBJ1-2; D is uncertain. This CDR3 spans 14 amino acids. The V gene's germline CDR1 is LNHDA and CDR2 SQIVND (reference sequence). The V end was cut by 3 bases, the J end by 4 bases, with 12 bases between.

This CDR3 reads CASSFSDSGNTIYF. The CDR3, as DNA: TGCGCCAGCAGCTTTTCAGACTCTGGAAACACCATATATTTT. This chain uses TRBV5-1 with TRBJ1-3; D remains unclear. This CDR3 is built from 14 residues. Per germline, CDR1 SGHRS and CDR2 YFSETQ. V lost 2 bases and J lost 0, with 6 bases in between. Complete variable domain (other parts from reference TRBV5-1 and TRBJ1-3): KAGVTQTPRYLIKTRGQQVTLSCSPISGHRSVSWYQQTPGQGLQFLFEYFSETQRNKGNFPGRFSGRQFSNSRSEMNVSTLELGDSALYLCASSFSDSGNTIYFGEGSWLTVV.

The rearrangement uses TRBV18 and TRBJ2-2, with unresolved D. The length of the CDR3 is 13 residues. V was shortened by 3 bases and J by 4 bases, with 6 bases between the two germline ends. The germline V gene encodes CDR1 KGHSH and CDR2 LQKENI. CDR3 region: CASSPSATGELFF. The CDR3 bases are TGTGCCAGCTCACCCTCGGCCACCGGGGAGCTGTTTTTT.

V and J are TRBV11-2 and TRBJ1-2; D is possibly TRBD1 (6 bases). The germline V and J ends were trimmed by 7 bases and 6 bases, with 18 bases remaining between them. Per the germline V gene, CDR1 is SGHAT and CDR2 is FQNNGV. This CDR3 has 14 amino acids. CDR3 protein: CASTKWEGGHGYTF. In nucleotides, the CDR3 is TGTGCCAGCACCAAATGGGAAGGGGGGCATGGCTACACCTTC.

The chain combines TRBV5-6 with TRBJ1-1; 9 nucleotides line up with TRBD1. The V gene end was trimmed by 4 bases and the J gene end by 4 bases; junction bases not matched to a gene: 5. Germline V gives CDR1 SGHDT, CDR2 YYEEEE. This CDR3 region has 14 residues. CDR3: CASSPVGQGTEAFF. In nucleotides, the CDR3 is TGTGCCAGCAGCCCCGTGGGACAGGGCACTGAAGCTTTCTTT. The full variable domain, rest sourced from reference TRBV5-6 and TRBJ1-1, is DAGVTQSPTHLIKTRGQQVTLRCSPKSGHDTVSWYQQALGQGPQFIFQYYEEEERQRGNFPDRFSGHQFPNYSSELNVNALLLGDSALYLCASSPVGQGTEAFFGQGTRLTVV.

The chain has TRBV7-2 and TRBJ2-1, with TRBD2 matching 15 bases. The V segment lost 4 bases and the J segment 0 bases; nucleotides outside the gene matches: 7. CDR3 length: 19 residues. Germline assignment: CDR1 SGHTA and CDR2 FQGNSA. As DNA, the CDR3 is TGTGCCAGCAGCTCCCCGGGACTAGCGGGGGGAAGCTCCTACAATGAGCAGTTCTTC. Translating it yields CASSSPGLAGGSSYNEQFF.

This clone was counted only a few times. The chain employs TRBV9 and TRBJ1-1; 7 bases line up with TRBD1. Unmatched junction bases numbered 7, after V lost 4 bases and J lost 1 base. Germline values: CDR1 SGDLS, CDR2 YYNGEE. CDR3 size: 15 residues. The CDR3 here is CASSPGTAPNTEAFF. The CDR3, as DNA: TGTGCCAGCAGCCCGGGGACAGCACCGAACACTGAAGCTTTCTTT.

The gene calls are TRBV2 and TRBJ2-1; the D gene could be TRBD1 or TRBD2 (5 bases each). CDR1 is SNHLY, CDR2 FYNNEI, per germline. CDR3 length: 14 residues. The V and J ends lost 6 bases and 8 bases respectively, with 17 bases between them. DNA of the CDR3: TGTGCCAGCAGAAGGGACCAGCCGGGCTATGAGCAGTTCTTC. It encodes CASRRDQPGYEQFF.

The chain is built from TRBV6-5 and TRBJ1-6; no firm D call. The CDR3 has 12 amino acids. The V end lost 5 bases, the J end lost 8 bases, and 7 bases lay between the germline ends. Looked up from germline, CDR1 is MNHEY and CDR2 is SVGAGI. The CDR3, as DNA: TGTGCCAGCAGTATTGGGGATTCACCCCTCCACTTT. It yields the protein CASSIGDSPLHF.

The chain links TRBV7-2 to TRBJ2-2; D may be TRBD2 (6 bases). CDR1 and CDR2 (germline): SGHTA, FQGNSA. The V and J ends lost 5 bases and 1 base respectively, with 14 bases between them. The CDR3 covers 16 residues. The CDR3 loop reads CASSPWTTQNTGELFF. DNA of the CDR3: TGTGCCAGCAGCCCCTGGACTACTCAGAACACCGGGGAGCTGTTTTTT.

The chain employs TRBV2 and TRBJ2-3, with 16 bases lining up with TRBD2. Germline lookup yields CDR1 SNHLY and CDR2 FYNNEI. The CDR3 extends over 16 amino acids. After removal of 6 bases from V and 4 bases from J, the junction contained 4 bases not matched to a gene. CDR3 coding DNA: TGTGCCAGCAGCTCCGGGACTAGCGGGGGGGCAGATACGCAGTATTTT. Protein product: CASSSGTSGGADTQYF.

The chain employs TRBV6-6 and TRBJ2-3, with D maybe TRBD1 (6 bases). The CDR3 sequence is 14 residues long. From germline, CDR1 is MNHNY and CDR2 SVGAGI (reference sequence). V was trimmed by 5 bases and J by 6 bases, leaving 15 bases between them. CDR3 protein: CASSAGRRGDTQYF. CDR3 DNA sequence: TGTGCCAGCAGTGCAGGGCGAAGGGGGGATACGCAGTATTTT.

V gene TRBV6-5 combines with J gene TRBJ2-7; 8 nucleotides line up with TRBD2. The CDR3 is 16 amino acids. CDR1 is MNHEY and CDR2 is SVGAGI in the germline V gene. Trimming at V came to 0 bases and at J to 2 bases, leaving 6 bases not matched to a gene. CDR3 loop: CASSYSSTSGTYEQYF. Here the CDR3 DNA reads TGTGCCAGCAGTTACTCGAGTACTAGCGGAACCTACGAGCAGTACTTC.

This clone came up a few times. V and J are TRBV30 and TRBJ1-5; no reliable D call. V gave up 1 base and J gave up 1 base, with 8 bases separating them. This CDR3 is 14 amino acids long. Germline V gene data show CDR1 as GTSNPN and CDR2 as SVGIG (reference sequence). The CDR3 DNA follows: TGTGCCTGGAGTGACGGTCCGAGCAATCAGCCCCAGCATTTT. This translates into CAWSDGPSNQPQHF.

V gene TRBV5-1 combines with J gene TRBJ2-5; 12 positions match TRBD1. Germline V gene lookup returns CDR1 SGHRS and CDR2 YFSETQ. This CDR3 has 15 amino acids. J gave up 5 bases and V 1 base, and 3 bases lay outside the gene matches. The CDR3, as DNA: TGCGCCAGCAGCTTGCGGGACAGGGGGCAGGAGACCCAGTACTTC. Translated: CASSLRDRGQETQYF.

The rearrangement joins TRBV19 to TRBJ2-1; no clear D. CDR1 and CDR2 (germline): LNHDA, SQIVND (reference sequence). The V end was cut by 5 bases, the J end by 0 bases, with 11 bases between. This CDR3 has 15 residues. The CDR3 loop reads CASSHELSSYNEQFF. As DNA, the CDR3 is TGTGCCAGTAGTCATGAACTCAGCTCCTACAATGAGCAGTTCTTC.

The CDR3 nucleotides read TGTGCCAGCAGTGATGGGGGGAGTCTTGTTCAGCCCCAGCATTTT. Residues: CASSDGGSLVQPQHF. V and J are TRBV6-1 and TRBJ1-5, with TRBD1 as a possible D gene (5 bases). This CDR3 spans 15 amino acids. CDR1 and CDR2 (germline): MNHNS, SASEGT. V dropped 3 bases and J dropped 6 bases, with 15 bases sitting between them.

The chain joins TRBV30 to TRBJ2-5, with TRBD1 matching over 7 bases. The CDR3 length is 14 residues. Germline V gene lookup returns CDR1 GTSNPN and CDR2 SVGIG (reference sequence). The V segment lost 3 bases and the J segment 3 bases; nucleotides outside the gene matches: 7. The CDR3 reads CAWRQQGIKETQYF. The CDR3 DNA follows: TGTGCCTGGAGGCAACAGGGGATAAAAGAGACCCAGTACTTC.

On this clone: Different DNA sequences within this sample yield the same CDR3. V usage is TRBV6-5 and J usage is TRBJ2-7; TRBD2 matches at 10 bases. The junction had 4 bases not matched to a gene; V was cut back by 0 bases and J by 2 bases. In germline, CDR1 is MNHEY, CDR2 SVGAGI. This CDR3 region has 16 residues. The CDR3 DNA follows: TGTGCCAGCAGTTACTCAGGAACTAGCGGGACCTACGAGCAGTACTTC. This codes for CASSYSGTSGTYEQYF.

The rearrangement links TRBV28 to TRBJ2-7; D gene uncertain. Germline values: CDR1 MDHEN, CDR2 SYDVKM. CDR3 length: 13 amino acids. V was cut by 2 bases and J by 4 bases, with 9 bases left in between. The CDR3 region is CASSLGLTYEQYF. The CDR3 nucleotides read TGTGCCAGCAGTTTAGGGCTTACATACGAGCAGTACTTC.

This chain links TRBV7-2 with TRBJ2-2; either TRBD1 or TRBD2 may fit D (5 bases each). V lost 4 bases and J 2 bases, leaving 14 bases between the germline ends. CDR3 length: 16 amino acids. Germline V CDR1 and CDR2: SGHTA, FQGNSA. The CDR3 protein is CASSSTGTVNTGELFF. Here the CDR3 DNA reads TGTGCCAGCAGCTCCACGGGGACCGTTAACACCGGGGAGCTGTTTTTT.

The V call is TRBV4-2, the J call TRBJ2-5; 10 bases map to TRBD1. This CDR3 has 16 amino acids. V lost 1 base to trimming and J lost 1 base; unmatched junction nucleotides: 3. CDR1 is LGHNA, CDR2 YNFKEQ, per germline. CDR3 nucleotide sequence: TGTGCCAGCAGCCAAGGCGGACAGGGGGTCCAAGAGACCCAGTACTTC. Translated, it gives CASSQGGQGVQETQYF.

The CDR3 nucleotides are TGCAGCGTTGATGGGCCCACTCCGAACACCGGGGAGCTGTTTTTT. Translated, it gives CSVDGPTPNTGELFF. The chain links TRBV29-1 to TRBJ2-2, with D uncertain. The CDR3 consists of 15 residues. Trimming cost V 3 bases and J 0 bases, with 11 bases left between them. CDR1 is SQVTM and CDR2 is ANQGSEA in the germline V gene.

The CDR3 spells CASSSPSSYNEQFF. CDR3 nucleotide sequence: TGCGCCAGCAGCTCCCCCTCCTCCTACAATGAGCAGTTCTTC. The chain carries TRBV5-1 and TRBJ2-1; the D is unclear. Trimming cost V 3 bases and J 0 bases, with 7 bases left between them. The CDR3 has 14 amino acids. Germline assignment: CDR1 SGHRS and CDR2 YFSETQ.